These 3 T cell receptor beta chains share one sample of origin, sequenced in a study of T cells in Graves' hyperthyroidism and ophthalmopathy. The TCR beta CDR3 regions underwent amplification using RNA transcripts as the source. The HTBI primer set served for first-round RT-PCR of the TCR CDR3. TCRdb processed the multiplex PCR reads anew with MiXCR; each CDR3 protein has one entry. The sample has 250,000 to 300,000 distinct CDR3 sequences, 10% to 15% seen once. Sequences were obtained from blood. These receptors originate from a woman in her 30s with Graves' hyperthyroidism that later progressed to Graves' ophthalmopathy.

The sample holds a few counts of this clonotype. This sequence may be a read error, since a much larger clone differs from it by one base. V usage is TRBV20-1 and J usage is TRBJ2-1; unclear D gene. V was cut by 3 bases and J by 7 bases, with 22 bases left in between. The CDR3 has 16 residues. The germline gives CDR1 DFQATT, CDR2 SNEGSKA (reference sequence). The CDR3 protein is CSARSVTEPRSNEQFF. In nucleotides, the CDR3 is TGCAGTGCTAGGTCGGTGACGGAACCTCGTTCAAATGAGCAGTTCTTC.

Many counts were recorded for this clonotype. This chain connects TRBV7-8 to TRBJ2-7, with D maybe TRBD1 (6 bases). The CDR3 totals 12 residues. The germline gives CDR1 SGHVS, CDR2 FQNEAQ. V lost 7 bases and J 5 bases, leaving 12 bases between the germline ends. In DNA form, the CDR3 reads TGTGCCAGCACCTCAACAGGGCACGAGCAGTACTTC. Encoded protein: CASTSTGHEQYF. The full variable domain, rest sourced from reference TRBV7-8 and TRBJ2-7, is GAGVSQSPRYKVAKRGQDVALRCDPISGHVSLFWYQQALGQGPEFLTYFQNEAQLDKSGLPSDRFFAERPEGSVSTLKIQRTQQEDSAVYLCASTSTGHEQYFGPGTRLTVT.

This clonotype appeared many times. V usage is TRBV5-1 and J usage is TRBJ2-3; 12 bases are a match to TRBD1. This CDR3 contains 17 residues. Germline lookup yields CDR1 SGHRS and CDR2 YFSETQ. V gave up 0 bases and J gave up 1 base; unmatched junction bases: 3. In DNA form, the CDR3 reads TGCGCCAGCAGCTTGGAGGGACAGGGGGCAGGCACAGATACGCAGTATTTT. This codes for CASSLEGQGAGTDTQYF.